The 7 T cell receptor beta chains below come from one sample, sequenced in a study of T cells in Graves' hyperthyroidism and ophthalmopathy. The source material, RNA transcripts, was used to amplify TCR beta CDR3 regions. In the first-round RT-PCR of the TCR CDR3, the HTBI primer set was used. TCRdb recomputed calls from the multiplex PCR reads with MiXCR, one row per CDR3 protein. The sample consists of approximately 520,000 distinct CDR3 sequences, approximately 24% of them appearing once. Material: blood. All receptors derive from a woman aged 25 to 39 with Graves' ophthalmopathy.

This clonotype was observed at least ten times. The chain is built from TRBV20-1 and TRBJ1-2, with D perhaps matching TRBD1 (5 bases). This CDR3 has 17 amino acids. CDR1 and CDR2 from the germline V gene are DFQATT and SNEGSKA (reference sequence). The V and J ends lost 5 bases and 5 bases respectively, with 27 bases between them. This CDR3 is CSAQNRRGYNFAYGYTF. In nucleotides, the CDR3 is TGCAGTGCTCAAAATAGACGGGGGTACAACTTTGCATATGGCTACACCTTC.

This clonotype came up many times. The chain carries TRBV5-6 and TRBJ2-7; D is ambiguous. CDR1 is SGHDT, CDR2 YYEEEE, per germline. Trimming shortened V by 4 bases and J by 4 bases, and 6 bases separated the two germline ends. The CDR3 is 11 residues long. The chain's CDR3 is CASSNEYEQYF. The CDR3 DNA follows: TGTGCCAGCAGCAATGAGTACGAGCAGTACTTC.

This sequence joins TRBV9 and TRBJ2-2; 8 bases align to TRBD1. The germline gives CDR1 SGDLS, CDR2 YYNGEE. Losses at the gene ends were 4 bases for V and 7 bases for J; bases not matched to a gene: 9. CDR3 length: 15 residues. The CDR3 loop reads CASSPLRGPVGELFF. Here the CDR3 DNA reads TGTGCCAGCAGCCCACTCAGGGGGCCGGTCGGGGAGCTGTTTTTT.

This chain's CDR3 is CASSPGPTGELFF. Written as DNA, the CDR3 is TGTGCCAGCAGTCCAGGGCCCACCGGGGAGCTGTTTTTT. The V and J genes are TRBV5-6 and TRBJ2-2; D is possibly TRBD1 (5 bases). The CDR3 totals 13 residues. From germline, CDR1 is SGHDT and CDR2 YYEEEE. The V gene lost 5 bases and the J gene lost 4 bases, with 9 bases spanning the gap.

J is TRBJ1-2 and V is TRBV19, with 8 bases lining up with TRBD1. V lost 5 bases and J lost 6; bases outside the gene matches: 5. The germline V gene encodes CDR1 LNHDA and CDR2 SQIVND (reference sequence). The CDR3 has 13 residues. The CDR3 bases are TGTGCCAGTAGTCTCCGGACAGGGCATGGCTACACCTTC. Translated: CASSLRTGHGYTF.

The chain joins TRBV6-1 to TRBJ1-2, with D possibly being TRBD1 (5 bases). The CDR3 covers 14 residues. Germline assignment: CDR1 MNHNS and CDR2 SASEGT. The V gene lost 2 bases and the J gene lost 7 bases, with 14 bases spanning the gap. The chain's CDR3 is CASSETGDSSGYTF. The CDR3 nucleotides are TGTGCCAGCAGTGAAACGGGGGATAGTAGTGGCTACACCTTC.

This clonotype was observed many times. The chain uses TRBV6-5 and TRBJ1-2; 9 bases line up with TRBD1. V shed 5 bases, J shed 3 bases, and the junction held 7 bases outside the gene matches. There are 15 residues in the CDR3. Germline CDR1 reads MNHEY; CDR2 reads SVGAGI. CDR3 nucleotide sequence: TGTGCCAGCAGTACTCGACAGGGGGGATACTATGGCTACACCTTC. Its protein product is CASSTRQGGYYGYTF.